This T cell receptor (beta chain) is drawn from a study of molecular identifiers for immune sequencing clone quantification. Each CDR3 protein is one row after TCRdb ran MiXCR on the PCR reads. The top ten hold around 0.86% of the sample, which has about 640,000 distinct CDR3 sequences, about 20% seen once. Germline CDR1 reads SGHKS; CDR2 reads YYEKEE (reference sequence). V shed 4 bases and J shed 7 bases, with 20 bases lying between them. This CDR3 contains 15 residues. This clonotype was seen ten or more times. The TCR sequence derives from a human donor in good health. Some libraries in this study had Jurkat cell RNA spiked in. The rearrangement links TRBV5-5 to TRBJ2-5, with D perhaps TRBD1 (6 bases). Sequences were obtained from naive CD8+ T cells from blood, with Jurkat cell RNA spiked in. The subset was: FACS-sorted CD8+CD4-CCR7+CD45RA+ naive T cells. The CDR3 loop reads CASSANLRGKVTQYF. The CDR3 DNA reads as TGTGCCAGCAGCGCGAACCTCAGGGGCAAGGTGACCCAGTACTTC.